This TCR beta chain was recovered during a study of regulatory T cells in long-lasting Graves disease. Construction of the TCR beta libraries employed iRepertoire HTBI primers in conjunction with Arm-PCR of CDR3 regions. TCRdb fed the multiplex PCR reads into MiXCR, producing one record per CDR3 protein. The sample yields approximately 440,000 distinct CDR3 sequences, 20% to 25% seen once. As to time point: persistent/refractory GD, antithyroid drugs over 5 years with positive TRAb. Making the TCR library involved RNA that had been extracted from PBMCs. EDTA tubes received around 9 milliliters of drawn peripheral blood. General study results and limits: Repertoires from persistent disease leaned toward TRBV28, TRBJ1-2 and TRBJ2-5.

This clonotype was observed many times. Its antigen is still unknown. The germline gives CDR1 SNHLY, CDR2 FYNNEI. This CDR3 is built from 14 residues. The ends were cut back, 3 bases at V and 7 bases at J, with 10 bases in the middle. The genes are TRBV2 and TRBJ1-6; D may be TRBD1 (5 bases). This receptor was taken from a female donor with Graves disease. The sequencing here drew on peripheral blood mononuclear cells (PBMCs), taken when the disease was refractory, from a patient treated with antithyroid drugs. For the CDR3, the DNA is TGTGCCAGCAGTGAGCAGGGCTTCAATTCACCCCTCCACTTT. As protein: CASSEQGFNSPLHF. Together with reference TRBV2 and TRBJ1-6, the CDR3 gives the full variable domain: EPEVTQTPSHQVTQMGQEVILRCVPISNHLYFYWYRQILGQKVEFLVSFYNNEISEKSEIFDDQFSVERPDGSNFTLKIRSTKLEDSAMYFCASSEQGFNSPLHFGNGTRLTVT.